Listed here is a single T cell receptor (beta chain). Its antigen is unknown. This sample is drawn from a study of cytomegalovirus exposure and HLA in healthy donors. This CDR3 spans 14 amino acids. Germline V gene sequence: CDR1 MNHEY, CDR2 SMNVEV (reference sequence). Trimming at V came to 7 bases and at J to 3 bases, leaving 4 bases not matched to a gene. Researchers ran the PCR with 60 Vbeta and 13 Jbeta primers. TCRdb's table, derived via immunoSEQ multiplex PCR, lists solely in-frame clones and lacks some. The sample consists of some 140,000 clones, about 70% of them appearing once. General study findings and limits: An analysis was carried out later, and it reportedly showed fewer N-insertions in an Asian-associated ancestry cluster than the roughly 670-donor mean. Sequencing had likely introduced a cluster of highly shared sequence variants as an artifact. CMV antigen specificity was confirmed in vitro for three CMV-associated chains. The authors later found most CMV-associated TCR beta chains appeared HLA-restricted.

Sample: PBMCs. The chain employs TRBV27 and TRBJ2-2; 8 bases are shared with TRBD1. The clonotype was recovered from a woman in her forties in good health and CMV-seronegative. CDR3 loop: CASTRGRDTGELFF. The CDR3 nucleotides are TGTGCCAGCACCAGGGGGCGGGACACCGGGGAGCTGTTTTTT.